This section outlines one T cell receptor (beta chain) sequence together with its context. Study processing details: Amplification of reference gene primers provided the estimated nucleated cell counts. Here immunoSEQ multiplex PCR was the method, and the copy in TCRdb shows in-frame clones only, minus some. V and J calls and clone size are given by that table; D and trimming were obtained from the DNA. Among a few hundred thousand clones listed, approximately 90% were seen once. The entry originates in a study of blood T cell repertoires in COVID-19. Study overall: Sources were T cells, B-cell-depleted T cells, or PBMCs; the material itself was cDNA or gDNA.

Patients of the Seattle cohort, enrolled during active infection, were followed longitudinally. The CDR3 extends over 15 amino acids. V was pared by 4 bases and J by 9 bases, with 5 bases of the junction left unmatched. Germline assignment: CDR1 MNHEY and CDR2 SVGEGT. The rearrangement uses TRBV6-2 or TRBV6-3 and TRBJ2-3; TRBD2 matches 15 bases. The sequence derives from a woman in her twenties or thirties with COVID-19, enrolled during active disease. Sequencing was carried out using peripheral blood. The CDR3 loop reads CASSSGLAGGPTQYF. The CDR3 DNA is TGTGCCAGCAGTTCCGGACTAGCGGGAGGGCCAACGCAGTATTTT.